The 24 T cell receptor beta chains below come from one sample, sequenced in a study of blood T cell repertoires in COVID-19. Using immunoSEQ multiplex PCR, the repertoire was profiled, and TCRdb retains in-frame clones only, with some absent. This table has about 260,000 clones, approximately 87% appearing once. The sequenced sample was peripheral blood. These receptors were obtained from a woman in her 40s who had recovered from COVID-19.

This clone was picked up one time. The chain uses TRBV3-1 (or the pseudogene TRBV3-2) and TRBJ1-2, with D tentatively TRBD1 (6 bases). V was trimmed by 3 bases and J by 7 bases, leaving 12 bases between them. CDR1 is LGHDT and CDR2 is YNNKEL in the germline V gene (reference sequence). The CDR3 is 13 amino acids. The CDR3, as DNA: TGTGCCAGCAGCCACGGACAGCCGGGTGGCTACACCTTC. This translates into CASSHGQPGGYTF.

The chain combines TRBV9 with TRBJ2-7; 9 positions agree with TRBD1. There are 14 residues in the CDR3. The J segment lost 7 bases and the V segment lost 4 bases, leaving 9 bases of the junction unmatched. Germline V gene lookup returns CDR1 SGDLS and CDR2 YYNGEE. CDR3 protein: CASSPWTGAQEQYF. CDR3 sequence (DNA): TGTGCCAGCAGCCCATGGACAGGGGCTCAGGAGCAGTACTTC.

The chain links TRBV27 to TRBJ1-5, with TRBD1 as a possible D gene (5 bases). The CDR3 sequence is 14 residues long. V shed 2 bases and J shed 3 bases, with 8 bases lying between them. The germline V gene encodes CDR1 MNHEY and CDR2 SMNVEV (reference sequence). CDR3 region: CASSLDRVNQPQHF. The CDR3, as DNA: TGTGCCAGCAGTTTAGACAGAGTCAATCAGCCCCAGCATTTT.

The rearrangement joins TRBV30 to TRBJ1-6; D ambiguous. The CDR3 runs 15 residues. The germline gives CDR1 GTSNPN, CDR2 SVGIG (reference sequence). V gave up 0 bases and J gave up 7 bases, with 13 bases separating them. The CDR3 here is CAWSVSPGVNSPLHF. CDR3 DNA: TGTGCCTGGAGTGTATCTCCCGGAGTAAATTCACCCCTCCACTTT.

The rearrangement links TRBV28 to TRBJ2-1; D is perhaps TRBD2 (5 bases). Trimming removed 1 base from V and 1 base from J, with 8 bases in between. This CDR3 is built from 15 residues. CDR1 and CDR2 (germline): MDHEN, SYDVKM. CDR3 loop: CASSLLEVSYNEQFF. Here the CDR3 DNA reads TGTGCCAGCAGTTTATTGGAGGTGTCCTACAATGAGCAGTTCTTC.

The chain links TRBV9 to TRBJ2-7; a possible D gene is TRBD2 (6 bases). Germline CDR1 SGDLS, CDR2 YYNGEE. This CDR3 spans 14 amino acids. The germline V and J ends were trimmed by 4 bases and 1 base, with 12 bases remaining between them. CDR3 DNA: TGTGCCAGCAGCCCTCGGGGGATTTCCTACGAGCAGTACTTC. It codes for CASSPRGISYEQYF.

CDR3 amino acids: CASSVDSSYNSPLHF. The CDR3 region has the DNA TGTGCCAGCAGCGTAGACAGCTCCTATAATTCACCCCTCCACTTT. The chain combines TRBV9 with TRBJ1-6, with D unclear. The CDR3 consists of 15 residues. The ends were cut back, 0 bases at V and 0 bases at J, with 4 bases in the middle. Germline V gene data show CDR1 as SGDLS and CDR2 as YYNGEE.

The V gene is TRBV18, the J gene TRBJ2-3; the D gene is possibly TRBD2 (6 bases). V lost 6 bases to trimming and J lost 1 base, with 14 bases between them. Germline-derived CDR1 and CDR2 are KGHSH and LQKENI. This CDR3 contains 15 residues. The CDR3 sequence: CASSPAGYGTDTQYF. The CDR3, as DNA: TGTGCCAGCTCCCCGGCGGGATATGGCACAGATACGCAGTATTTT. The variable domain in full, with the rest retrieved from reference TRBV18 and TRBJ2-3, is NAGVMQNPRHLVRRRGQEARLRCSPMKGHSHVYWYRQLPEEGLKFMVYLQKENIIDESGMPKERFSAEFPKEGPSILRIQQVVRGDSAAYFCASSPAGYGTDTQYFGPGTRLTVL.

This clone was observed a few times. This chain joins TRBV5-1 and TRBJ2-3; 11 bases match TRBD2. Germline CDR1 is SGHRS and CDR2 is YFSETQ. This CDR3 has 16 amino acids. With 5 bases clipped from V and 3 bases from J, the junction kept 8 bases outside the gene matches. The CDR3 DNA sequence: TGCGCCAGCAGAAAACTAGCGGGGGCGAATACAGATACGCAGTATTTT. Translation gives CASRKLAGANTDTQYF.

The chain is built from TRBV10-1 and TRBJ1-5, with TRBD1 as a possible D gene (5 bases). The CDR3 contains 12 residues. Germline CDR1 WNHNN, CDR2 SYGVQD (reference sequence). Between the trimmed V and J ends, which lost 8 bases and 9 bases, there was a span of 14 bases. CDR3 coding DNA: TGCGCCAGCGGCACAGGCGGACGGCCCCAGCATTTT. It encodes CASGTGGRPQHF.

The chain recombines TRBV19 with TRBJ2-2, with D possibly matching TRBD1 (5 bases). Between the trimmed V and J ends, which lost 4 bases and 4 bases, there was a span of 7 bases. This CDR3 region has 13 residues. In germline, CDR1 is LNHDA, CDR2 SQIVND (reference sequence). This CDR3 reads CASSTDSTGELFF. The CDR3 DNA reads as TGTGCCAGTAGTACCGACAGCACCGGGGAGCTGTTTTTT.

The chain is built from TRBV27 and TRBJ2-3; perhaps TRBD1 as D (7 bases). V was shortened by 2 bases and J by 5 bases, with 23 bases between the two germline ends. The CDR3 is made up of 18 amino acids. CDR1 is MNHEY and CDR2 is SMNVEV in the germline V gene (reference sequence). CDR3 coding DNA: TGTGCCAGCAGTTTACGGTCCCATCAGGGGGGTATCCGAGATACGCAGTATTTT. Protein sequence: CASSLRSHQGGIRDTQYF.

This clone was seen only a few times. V usage is TRBV6-5 and J usage is TRBJ1-1; the D gene is possibly TRBD1 (6 bases). CDR1 is MNHEY, CDR2 SVGAGI, per germline. The CDR3 is 15 amino acids. V was cut by 4 bases and J by 1 base, with 13 bases left in between. The CDR3 DNA reads TGTGCCAGCAGTTTCTCCGGGACAACGAACACTGAAGCTTTCTTT. It specifies CASSFSGTTNTEAFF.

This chain links TRBV9 with TRBJ2-1; 8 nucleotides align to TRBD1. The germline V gene encodes CDR1 SGDLS and CDR2 YYNGEE. The J segment lost 7 bases and the V segment lost 6 bases, leaving 6 bases of the junction unmatched. This CDR3 has 13 residues. CDR3 in amino acids: CASTRGTGNEQFF. The DNA of the CDR3 is TGTGCCAGCACCCGTGGGACAGGAAATGAGCAGTTCTTC.

This clone was detected a few times. The chain couples TRBV2 to TRBJ1-3, with 8 bases that match TRBD1. CDR3 size: 14 residues. CDR1 SNHLY and CDR2 FYNNEI come from the germline V gene. Trimming removed 5 bases from V and 6 bases from J; junction bases left unmatched: 6. The CDR3 region is CASSPGGLVNTIYF. The CDR3 DNA reads TGTGCCAGCAGTCCAGGGGGCTTGGTAAACACCATATATTTT.

The chain uses TRBV5-5 and TRBJ1-2, with 9 bases matching TRBD1. The V segment lost 3 bases and the J segment 8 bases; nucleotides outside the gene matches: 11. In germline, CDR1 is SGHKS, CDR2 YYEKEE (reference sequence). The CDR3 totals 15 residues. In nucleotides, the CDR3 is TGTGCCAGCAGCTCCGCCGGGACAGGGCCGGCGGGCTACACCTTC. As protein: CASSSAGTGPAGYTF.

The chain employs TRBV2 and TRBJ1-1; D might be TRBD1 (5 bases). CDR1 and CDR2 from the germline V gene are SNHLY and FYNNEI. V lost 5 bases and J 0 bases, leaving 13 bases between the germline ends. The CDR3 sequence is 15 residues long. The CDR3 region is CASSIMGQVNTEAFF. Here the CDR3 DNA reads TGTGCCAGCAGTATCATGGGGCAGGTGAACACTGAAGCTTTCTTT. The entire variable domain, with the rest obtained from reference TRBV2 and TRBJ1-1, is as follows: EPEVTQTPSHQVTQMGQEVILRCVPISNHLYFYWYRQILGQKVEFLVSFYNNEISEKSEIFDDQFSVERPDGSNFTLKIRSTKLEDSAMYFCASSIMGQVNTEAFFGQGTRLTVV.

CDR3: CASSSAGAGGQPQHF. DNA for the CDR3: TGTGCCAGCAGTTCGGCAGGGGCGGGAGGTCAGCCCCAGCATTTT. The chain employs TRBV6-2 or TRBV6-3 and TRBJ1-5; D possibly corresponds to TRBD1 (6 bases). The CDR3 is 15 residues long. Looked up from germline, CDR1 is MNHEY and CDR2 is SVGEGT. Trimming pared 4 bases from V and 6 bases from J, leaving 16 bases between.

The chain links TRBV19 to TRBJ1-6; 10 positions agree with TRBD1. Trimming took 8 bases from V and 8 from J; bases not matched to a gene: 0. CDR1 is LNHDA and CDR2 is SQIVND in the germline V gene (reference sequence). The length of the CDR3 is 12 residues. The CDR3 is CASGTGDSPLHF. CDR3 sequence (DNA): TGTGCCAGTGGGACAGGGGATTCACCCCTCCACTTT.

The genes are TRBV30 and TRBJ1-1; D is possibly TRBD1 (6 bases). CDR1 is GTSNPN, CDR2 SVGIG, per germline (reference sequence). The CDR3 is 18 amino acids. V lost 4 bases and J lost 1, with 25 bases in between. The CDR3 region is CAWTRRRQAGSGNTEAFF. The CDR3, as DNA: TGTGCCTGGACCCGCCGTCGACAGGCGGGTTCGGGGAACACTGAAGCTTTCTTT.

This clone has a single count. The chain is built from TRBV19 and TRBJ1-2, with D hard to call. V was shortened by 1 base and J by 10 bases, with 7 bases between the two germline ends. Per germline, CDR1 LNHDA and CDR2 SQIVND (reference sequence). The CDR3 is made up of 11 amino acids. The CDR3 region has the DNA TGTGCCAGTAGTATAGCGCGTGCCTACACCTTC. It is translated as CASSIARAYTF.

The chain links TRBV29-1 to TRBJ2-5; 9 bases match TRBD2. V shed 3 bases and J 5 bases; nucleotides not matched to a gene: 7. The germline CDR1 and CDR2 sequences are SQVTM and ANQGSEA. The CDR3 runs to 14 residues. The CDR3 spells CSVEARGGLETQYF. In DNA form, the CDR3 reads TGCAGCGTTGAGGCGCGGGGGGGCCTGGAGACCCAGTACTTC.

CDR3 in DNA: TGTGCCAGCAGTTCCGGGACAGATAAAGCTTTCTTT. Residues: CASSSGTDKAFF. V usage is TRBV6-5 and J usage is TRBJ1-1, with TRBD1 matching 7 bases. Per germline, CDR1 MNHEY and CDR2 SVGAGI. This CDR3 comprises 12 residues. The V gene end was trimmed by 4 bases and the J gene end by 9 bases; junction bases not matched to a gene: 5.

The genes are TRBV19 and TRBJ1-5; 8 bases line up with TRBD1. V was pared by 3 bases and J by 1 base, with 11 bases of the junction left unmatched. The CDR3 runs 18 residues. Germline V gene sequence: CDR1 LNHDA, CDR2 SQIVND (reference sequence). The CDR3 protein is CASSIDRGDFLSNQPQHF. Here the CDR3 DNA reads TGTGCCAGTAGTATTGACAGGGGCGACTTCTTAAGCAATCAGCCCCAGCATTTT.